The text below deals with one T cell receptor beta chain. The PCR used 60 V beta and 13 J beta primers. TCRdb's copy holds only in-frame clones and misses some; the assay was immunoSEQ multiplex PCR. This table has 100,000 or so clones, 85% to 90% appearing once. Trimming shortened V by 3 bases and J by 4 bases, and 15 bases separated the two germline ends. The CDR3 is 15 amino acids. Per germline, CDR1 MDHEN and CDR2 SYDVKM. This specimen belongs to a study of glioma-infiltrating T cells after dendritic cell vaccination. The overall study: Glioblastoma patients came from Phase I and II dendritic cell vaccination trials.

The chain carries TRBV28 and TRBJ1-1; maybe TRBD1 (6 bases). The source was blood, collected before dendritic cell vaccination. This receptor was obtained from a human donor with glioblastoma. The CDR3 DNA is TGTGCCAGCAGTTTCAAGTACAGGGTTGGCACTGAAGCTTTCTTT. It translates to CASSFKYRVGTEAFF.